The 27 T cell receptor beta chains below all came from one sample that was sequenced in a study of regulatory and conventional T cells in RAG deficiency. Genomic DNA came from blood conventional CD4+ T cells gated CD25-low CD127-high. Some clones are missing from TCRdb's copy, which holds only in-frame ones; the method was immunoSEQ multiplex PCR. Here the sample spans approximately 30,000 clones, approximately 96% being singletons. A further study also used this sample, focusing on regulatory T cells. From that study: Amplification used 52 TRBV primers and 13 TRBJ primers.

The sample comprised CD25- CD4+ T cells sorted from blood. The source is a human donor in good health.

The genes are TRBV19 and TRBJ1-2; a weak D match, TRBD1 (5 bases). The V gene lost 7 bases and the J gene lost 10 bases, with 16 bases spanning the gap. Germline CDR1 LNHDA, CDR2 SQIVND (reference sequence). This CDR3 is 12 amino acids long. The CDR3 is CASTSQKGPYTF. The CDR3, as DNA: TGTGCCAGTACCTCTCAAAAGGGGCCCTACACCTTC.

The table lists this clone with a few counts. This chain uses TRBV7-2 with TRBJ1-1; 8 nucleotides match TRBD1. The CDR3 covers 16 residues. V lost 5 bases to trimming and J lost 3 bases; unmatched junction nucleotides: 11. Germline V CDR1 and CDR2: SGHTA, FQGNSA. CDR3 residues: CASSLRTGQGDTEAFF. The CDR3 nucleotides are TGTGCCAGCAGCCTCAGAACCGGACAGGGCGACACTGAAGCTTTCTTT.

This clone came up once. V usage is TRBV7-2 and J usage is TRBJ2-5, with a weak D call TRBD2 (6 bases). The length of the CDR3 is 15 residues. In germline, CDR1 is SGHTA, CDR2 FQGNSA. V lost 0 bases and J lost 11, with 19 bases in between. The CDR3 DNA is TGTGCCAGCAGCTTAGCCCCGGCCAGCGGGTCTGAGCAGTACTTC. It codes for CASSLAPASGSEQYF. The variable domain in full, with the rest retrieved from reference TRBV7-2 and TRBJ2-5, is GAGVSQSPSNKVTEKGKDVELRCDPISGHTALYWYRQSLGQGLEFLIYFQGNSAPDKSGLPSDRFSAERTGGSVSTLTIQRTQQEDSAVYLCASSLAPASGSEQYFGPGTRLLVL.

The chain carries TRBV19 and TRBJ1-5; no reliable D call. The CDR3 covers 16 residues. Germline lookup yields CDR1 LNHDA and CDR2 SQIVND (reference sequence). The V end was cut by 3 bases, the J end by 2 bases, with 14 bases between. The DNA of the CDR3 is TGTGCCAGTAGTATTAGGAGGGATTTGGGCAATCAGCCCCAGCATTTT. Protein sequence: CASSIRRDLGNQPQHF.

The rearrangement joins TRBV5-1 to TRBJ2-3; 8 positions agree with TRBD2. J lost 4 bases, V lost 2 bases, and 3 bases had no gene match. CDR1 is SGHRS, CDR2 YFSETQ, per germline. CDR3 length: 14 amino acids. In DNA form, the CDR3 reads TGCGCCAGCAGCTTCACGGGGGGGTCAGATACGCAGTATTTT. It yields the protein CASSFTGGSDTQYF.

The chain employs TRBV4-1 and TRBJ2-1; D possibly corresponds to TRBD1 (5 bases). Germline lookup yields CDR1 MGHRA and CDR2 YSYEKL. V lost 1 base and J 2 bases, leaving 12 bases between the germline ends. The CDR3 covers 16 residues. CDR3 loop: CASSQGGTGAYNEQFF. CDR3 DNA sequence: TGCGCCAGCAGCCAAGGAGGTACAGGAGCCTACAATGAGCAGTTCTTC.

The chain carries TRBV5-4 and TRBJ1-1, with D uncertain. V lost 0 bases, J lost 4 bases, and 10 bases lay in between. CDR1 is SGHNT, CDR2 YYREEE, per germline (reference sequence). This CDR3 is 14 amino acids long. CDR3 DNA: TGTGCCAGCAGCTTGGGAGGGTTAGGCACTGAAGCTTTCTTT. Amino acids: CASSLGGLGTEAFF.

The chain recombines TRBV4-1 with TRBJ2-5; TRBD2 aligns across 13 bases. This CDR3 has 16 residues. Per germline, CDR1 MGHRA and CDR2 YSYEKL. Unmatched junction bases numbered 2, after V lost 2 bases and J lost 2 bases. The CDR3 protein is CASSQTTSGRQETQYF. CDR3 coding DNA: TGCGCCAGCAGCCAAACGACTAGCGGGAGGCAAGAGACCCAGTACTTC.

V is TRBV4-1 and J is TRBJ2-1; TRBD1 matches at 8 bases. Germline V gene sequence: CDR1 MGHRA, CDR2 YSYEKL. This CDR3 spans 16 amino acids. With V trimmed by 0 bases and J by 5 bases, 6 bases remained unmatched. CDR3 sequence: CASSQDRRTGNNEQFF. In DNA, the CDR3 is TGCGCCAGCAGCCAAGATCGCAGGACAGGGAACAATGAGCAGTTCTTC.

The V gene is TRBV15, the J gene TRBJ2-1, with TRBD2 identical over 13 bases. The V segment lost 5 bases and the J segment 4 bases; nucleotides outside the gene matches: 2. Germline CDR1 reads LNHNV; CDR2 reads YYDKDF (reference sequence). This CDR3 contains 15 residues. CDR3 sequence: CATSGGLAGYNEQFF. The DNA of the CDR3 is TGTGCCACCAGCGGGGGACTAGCGGGATACAATGAGCAGTTCTTC.

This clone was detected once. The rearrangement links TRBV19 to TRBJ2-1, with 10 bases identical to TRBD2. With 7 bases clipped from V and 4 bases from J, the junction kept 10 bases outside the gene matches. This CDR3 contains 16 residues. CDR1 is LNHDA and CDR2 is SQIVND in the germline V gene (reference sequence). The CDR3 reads CASTSLGTSAYNEQFF. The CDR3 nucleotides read TGTGCCAGTACCTCTCTCGGGACTAGCGCATACAATGAGCAGTTCTTC.

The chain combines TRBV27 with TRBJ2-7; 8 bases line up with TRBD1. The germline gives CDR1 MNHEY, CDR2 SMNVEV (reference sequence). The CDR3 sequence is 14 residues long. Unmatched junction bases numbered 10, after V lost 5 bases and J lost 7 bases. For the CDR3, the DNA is TGTGCCAGCAGTCGGACAGGGTTCGTCGGGGAGCAGTACTTC. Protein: CASSRTGFVGEQYF.

CDR3 coding DNA: TGTGCCAGCAGCCAAGAGCCACAGTTAGGGGGGGATGAGCAGTTCTTC. This codes for CASSQEPQLGGDEQFF. J is TRBJ2-1 and V is TRBV4-2; D may be TRBD2 (7 bases). Germline-derived CDR1 and CDR2 are LGHNA and YNFKEQ. This CDR3 has 16 residues. The ends were cut back, 0 bases at V and 8 bases at J, with 17 bases in the middle.

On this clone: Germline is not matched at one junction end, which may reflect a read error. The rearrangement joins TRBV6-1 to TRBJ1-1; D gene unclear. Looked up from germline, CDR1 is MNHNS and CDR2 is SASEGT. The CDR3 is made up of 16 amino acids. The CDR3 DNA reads TGTGCCAGCAGTGAGTTCATGCGAGGGTCTATTTCTGAGGCTTTCTTT. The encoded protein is CASSEFMRGSISEAFF.

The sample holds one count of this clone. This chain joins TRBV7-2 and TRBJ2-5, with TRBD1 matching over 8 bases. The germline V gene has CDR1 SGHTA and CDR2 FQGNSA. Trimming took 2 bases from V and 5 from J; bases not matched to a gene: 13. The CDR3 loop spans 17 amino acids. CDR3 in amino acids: CASSLWEGAGGWETQYF. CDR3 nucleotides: TGTGCCAGCAGCTTATGGGAAGGGGCAGGGGGCTGGGAGACCCAGTACTTC.

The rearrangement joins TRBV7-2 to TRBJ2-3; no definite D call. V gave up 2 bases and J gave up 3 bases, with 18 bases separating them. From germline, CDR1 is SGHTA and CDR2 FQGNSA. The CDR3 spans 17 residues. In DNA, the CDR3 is TGTGCCAGCAGCTTAAGTGGTCCCGCTACCCGAACAGATACGCAGTATTTT. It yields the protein CASSLSGPATRTDTQYF.

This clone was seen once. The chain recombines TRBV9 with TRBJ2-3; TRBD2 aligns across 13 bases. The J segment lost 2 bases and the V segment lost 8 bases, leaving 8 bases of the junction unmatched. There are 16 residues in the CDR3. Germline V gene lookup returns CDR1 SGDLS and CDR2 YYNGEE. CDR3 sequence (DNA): TGTGCCAGTACACCGGGACTAGCGGGGACCACAGATACGCAGTATTTT. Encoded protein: CASTPGLAGTTDTQYF.

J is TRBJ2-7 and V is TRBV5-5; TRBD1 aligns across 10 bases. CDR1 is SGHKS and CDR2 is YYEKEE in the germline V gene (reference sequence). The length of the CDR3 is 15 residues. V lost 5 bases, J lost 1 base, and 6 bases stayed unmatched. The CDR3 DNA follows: TGTGCCAGCAGTTCTGACAGGGGGCTATCCTACGAGCAGTACTTC. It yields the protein CASSSDRGLSYEQYF.

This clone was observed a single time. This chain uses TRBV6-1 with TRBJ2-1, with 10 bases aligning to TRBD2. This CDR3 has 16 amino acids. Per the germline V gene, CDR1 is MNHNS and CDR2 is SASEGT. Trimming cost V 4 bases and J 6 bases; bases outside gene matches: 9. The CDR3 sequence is CASSGAGLARGNEQFF. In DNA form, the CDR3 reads TGTGCCAGCAGTGGGGCGGGACTAGCGAGGGGCAATGAGCAGTTCTTC.

The CDR3 DNA reads as TGTGCCAGCAGTGAAAGCACCGGCTCTGGGGCCAACGTCCTGACTTTC. Amino acids: CASSESTGSGANVLTF. The chain employs TRBV2 and TRBJ2-6; D ambiguous. The germline V and J ends were trimmed by 2 bases and 0 bases, with 8 bases remaining between them. Per germline, CDR1 SNHLY and CDR2 FYNNEI. This CDR3 spans 16 amino acids.

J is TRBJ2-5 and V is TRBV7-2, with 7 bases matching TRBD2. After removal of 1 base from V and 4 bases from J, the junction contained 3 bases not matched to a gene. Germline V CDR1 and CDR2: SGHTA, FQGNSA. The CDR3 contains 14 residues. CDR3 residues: CASSLGLAGETQYF. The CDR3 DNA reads TGTGCCAGCAGCTTAGGACTAGCTGGAGAGACCCAGTACTTC. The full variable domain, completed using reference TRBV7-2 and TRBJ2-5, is GAGVSQSPSNKVTEKGKDVELRCDPISGHTALYWYRQSLGQGLEFLIYFQGNSAPDKSGLPSDRFSAERTGGSVSTLTIQRTQQEDSAVYLCASSLGLAGETQYFGPGTRLLVL.

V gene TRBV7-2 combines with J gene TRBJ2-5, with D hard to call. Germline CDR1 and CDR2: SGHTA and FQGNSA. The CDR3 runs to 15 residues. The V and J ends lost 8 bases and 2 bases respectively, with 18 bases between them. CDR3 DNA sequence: TGTGCCAGCGACGGAGATCTCCCAATTCAAGAGACCCAGTACTTC. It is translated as CASDGDLPIQETQYF.

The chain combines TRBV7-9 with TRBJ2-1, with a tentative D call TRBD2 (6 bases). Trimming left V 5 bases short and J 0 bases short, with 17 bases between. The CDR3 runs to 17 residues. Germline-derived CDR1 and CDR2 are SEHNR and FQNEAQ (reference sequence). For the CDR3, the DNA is TGTGCCAGCAGCACGATCCTCCGGGGGAGCTCCTACAATGAGCAGTTCTTC. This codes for CASSTILRGSSYNEQFF.

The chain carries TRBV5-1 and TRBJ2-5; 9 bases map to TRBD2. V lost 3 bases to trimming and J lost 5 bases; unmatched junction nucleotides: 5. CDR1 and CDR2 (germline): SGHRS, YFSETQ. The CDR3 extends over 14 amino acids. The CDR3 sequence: CASSSLAGSETQYF. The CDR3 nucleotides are TGCGCCAGCAGCTCGCTAGCGGGGTCGGAGACCCAGTACTTC. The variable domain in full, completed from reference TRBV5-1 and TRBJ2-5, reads KAGVTQTPRYLIKTRGQQVTLSCSPISGHRSVSWYQQTPGQGLQFLFEYFSETQRNKGNFPGRFSGRQFSNSRSEMNVSTLELGDSALYLCASSSLAGSETQYFGPGTRLLVL.

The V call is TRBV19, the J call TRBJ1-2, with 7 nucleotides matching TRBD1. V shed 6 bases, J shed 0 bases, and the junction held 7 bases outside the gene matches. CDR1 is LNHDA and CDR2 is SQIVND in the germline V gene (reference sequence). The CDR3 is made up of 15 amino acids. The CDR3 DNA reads TGTGCCAGTAGCTTCAGACAGGGCTCTAACTATGGCTACACCTTC. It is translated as CASSFRQGSNYGYTF.

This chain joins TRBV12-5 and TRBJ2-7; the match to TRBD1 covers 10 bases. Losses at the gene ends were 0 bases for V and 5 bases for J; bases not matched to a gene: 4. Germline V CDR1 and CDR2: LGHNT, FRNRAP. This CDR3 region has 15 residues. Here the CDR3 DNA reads TGTGCTAGTGGTTTGGTCCGGGACAGGGGCCACGAGCAGTACTTC. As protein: CASGLVRDRGHEQYF.

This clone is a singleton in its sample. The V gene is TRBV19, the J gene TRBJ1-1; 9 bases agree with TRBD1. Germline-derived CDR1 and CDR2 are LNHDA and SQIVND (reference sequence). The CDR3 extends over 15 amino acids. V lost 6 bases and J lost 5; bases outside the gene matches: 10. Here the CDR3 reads CASRSGGQGWTEAFF. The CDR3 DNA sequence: TGTGCCAGTAGGTCCGGCGGACAGGGGTGGACTGAAGCTTTCTTT.